The 9 T cell receptor beta chains listed next were all sequenced from one sample in a study of control samples from healthy donors and cancer patients. Assay used: immunoSEQ multiplex PCR; TCRdb lists only in-frame clones, some missing. The sample lists 150,000 to 200,000 clones, roughly 89% occurring once. The sequenced material came from blood. These receptors were taken from a woman aged 25-40 years in good health.

This chain joins TRBV6-8 and TRBJ2-1; 9 bases align to TRBD2. The CDR3 is 14 residues long. Germline assignment: CDR1 MNHGY and CDR2 SAAAGT. With V trimmed by 2 bases and J by 4 bases, 0 bases remained unmatched. For the CDR3, the DNA is TGTGCCAGCAGTTACAGCGGGAGGTACAATGAGCAGTTCTTC. This encodes CASSYSGRYNEQFF.

This clone was observed a single time. The chain uses TRBV7-7 and TRBJ2-5; the D gene is possibly TRBD2 (6 bases). The CDR3 is 11 amino acids. V was trimmed by 4 bases and J by 7 bases, leaving 7 bases between them. Germline lookup yields CDR1 SSHAT and CDR2 FNYEAQ (reference sequence). CDR3 sequence (DNA): TGTGCCAGCAGCTCCGGGGGGACCCAGTACTTC. Translation gives CASSSGGTQYF.

The genes are TRBV4-3 and TRBJ1-6; D not certain. The CDR3 covers 13 residues. V dropped 0 bases and J dropped 7 bases, with 4 bases sitting between them. The V gene's germline CDR1 is LGHNA and CDR2 YSLEER. The DNA of the CDR3 is TGCGCCAGCAGCCAAGATAACAATTCACCCCTCCACTTT. Protein: CASSQDNNSPLHF.

Only one count was recorded for this clone. The V gene is TRBV14, the J gene TRBJ2-5; 8 nucleotides align to TRBD1. The CDR3 is 16 residues long. CDR1 and CDR2 from the germline V gene are SGHDN and FVKESK. After removal of 1 base from V and 5 bases from J, the junction contained 9 bases not matched to a gene. The CDR3 coding sequence is TGTGCCAGCAGCCAAGTTTCAGGGGGCTGGATGGAGACCCAGTACTTC. Translation: CASSQVSGGWMETQYF. Supplemented by reference TRBV14 and TRBJ2-5, the full variable domain reads EAGVTQFPSHSVIEKGQTVTLRCDPISGHDNLYWYRRVMGKEIKFLLHFVKESKQDESGMPNNRFLAERTGGTYSTLKVQPAELEDSGVYFCASSQVSGGWMETQYFGPGTRLLVL.

This clone was counted once. V and J are TRBV28 and TRBJ2-2; 10 nucleotides agree with TRBD2. CDR3 length: 16 residues. The germline V gene has CDR1 MDHEN and CDR2 SYDVKM. J was trimmed by 6 bases and V by 2 bases; bases with no gene match: 6. The CDR3 protein is CASSLLAGEESGELFF. The CDR3 bases are TGTGCCAGCAGTTTACTAGCGGGAGAGGAATCCGGGGAGCTGTTTTTT.

The chain carries TRBV5-8 and TRBJ1-5, with 7 bases identical to TRBD1. J lost 4 bases, V lost 0 bases, and 1 base had no gene match. The CDR3 extends over 14 amino acids. CDR1 is SGHTS and CDR2 is YDEGEE in the germline V gene. The CDR3 coding sequence is TGTGCCAGCAGCTTGGGGACAGGTAATCAGCCCCAGCATTTT. Protein: CASSLGTGNQPQHF.

This clone came up a few times. Different DNA sequences within this sample yield the same CDR3. The rearrangement uses TRBV6-4 and TRBJ1-1; unclear D gene. V lost 2 bases to trimming and J lost 1 base, with 5 bases between them. Germline V gene lookup returns CDR1 MRHNA and CDR2 SNTAGT. This CDR3 is 13 amino acids long. The CDR3 loop reads CASSDSPNTEAFF. CDR3 DNA: TGTGCCAGCAGTGACAGCCCGAACACTGAAGCTTTCTTT.

The rearrangement links TRBV2 to TRBJ2-7; D is perhaps TRBD1 (6 bases). The CDR3 runs 14 residues. Trimming took off 8 bases at V and 2 bases at J, with 16 bases between the two ends. The germline V gene encodes CDR1 SNHLY and CDR2 FYNNEI. This CDR3 is CASDPGHQTYEQYF. DNA of the CDR3: TGTGCCAGCGATCCGGGACACCAAACCTACGAGCAGTACTTC.

In regard to this clone: The sample holds other DNA sequences that translate to the same CDR3. The chain joins TRBV11-3 to TRBJ2-5, with TRBD1 as a possible D gene (5 bases). The CDR3 contains 13 residues. V lost 5 bases and J 2 bases, leaving 9 bases between the germline ends. Germline values: CDR1 SGHNT, CDR2 YENEEA. The DNA for the CDR3 is TGTGCCAGCAGCCTGACAGTACAAGAGACCCAGTACTTC. Translated: CASSLTVQETQYF.